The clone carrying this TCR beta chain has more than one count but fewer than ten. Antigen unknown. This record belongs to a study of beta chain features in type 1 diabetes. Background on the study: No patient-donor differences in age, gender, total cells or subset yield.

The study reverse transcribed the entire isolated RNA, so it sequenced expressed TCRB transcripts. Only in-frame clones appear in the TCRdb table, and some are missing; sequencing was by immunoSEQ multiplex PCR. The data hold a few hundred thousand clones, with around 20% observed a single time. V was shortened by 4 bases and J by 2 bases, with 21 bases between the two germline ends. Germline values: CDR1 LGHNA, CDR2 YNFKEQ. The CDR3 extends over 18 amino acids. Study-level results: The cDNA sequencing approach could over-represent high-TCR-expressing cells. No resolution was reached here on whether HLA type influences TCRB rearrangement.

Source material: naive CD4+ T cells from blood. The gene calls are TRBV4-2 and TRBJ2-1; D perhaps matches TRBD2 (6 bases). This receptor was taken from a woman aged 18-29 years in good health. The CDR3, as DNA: TGTGCCAGCAGCCCCCTGGGGGGTGGCGGCGGAACCTACAATGAGCAGTTCTTC. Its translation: CASSPLGGGGGTYNEQFF.